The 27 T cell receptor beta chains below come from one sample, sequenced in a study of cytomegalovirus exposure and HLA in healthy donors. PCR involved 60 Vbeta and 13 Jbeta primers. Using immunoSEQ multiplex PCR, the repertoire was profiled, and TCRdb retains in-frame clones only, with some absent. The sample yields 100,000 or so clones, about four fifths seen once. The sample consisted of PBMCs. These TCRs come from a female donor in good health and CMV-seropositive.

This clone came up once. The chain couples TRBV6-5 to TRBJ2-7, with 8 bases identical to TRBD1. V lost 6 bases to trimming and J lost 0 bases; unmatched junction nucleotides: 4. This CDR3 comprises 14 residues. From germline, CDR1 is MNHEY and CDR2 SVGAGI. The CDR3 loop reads CASRSTGGSYEQYF. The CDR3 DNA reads TGTGCCAGCAGGAGTACAGGGGGCTCCTACGAGCAGTACTTC.

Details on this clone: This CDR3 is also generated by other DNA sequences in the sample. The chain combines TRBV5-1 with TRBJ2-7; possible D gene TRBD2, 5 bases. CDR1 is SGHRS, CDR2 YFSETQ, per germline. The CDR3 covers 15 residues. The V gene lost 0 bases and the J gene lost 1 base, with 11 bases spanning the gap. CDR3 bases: TGCGCCAGCAGCTTGGAACTAGGCCAATCCTACGAGCAGTACTTC. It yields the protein CASSLELGQSYEQYF.

The CDR3 bases are TGTGCCAGCAGCCTATTTCTAGCGGGGGCCGGGGAGACCCAGTACTTC. Translated, it gives CASSLFLAGAGETQYF. The chain combines TRBV7-2 with TRBJ2-5; TRBD2 agrees at 10 bases. Germline lookup yields CDR1 SGHTA and CDR2 FQGNSA. The CDR3 sequence is 16 residues long. Losses at the gene ends were 5 bases for V and 5 bases for J; bases not matched to a gene: 11.

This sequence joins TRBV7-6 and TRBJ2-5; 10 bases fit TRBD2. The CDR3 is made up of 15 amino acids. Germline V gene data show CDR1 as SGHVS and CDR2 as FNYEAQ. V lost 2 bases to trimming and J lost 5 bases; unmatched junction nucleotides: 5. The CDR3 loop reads CASSLLAGEGETQYF. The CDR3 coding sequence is TGTGCCAGCAGCTTACTAGCGGGAGAGGGGGAGACCCAGTACTTC.

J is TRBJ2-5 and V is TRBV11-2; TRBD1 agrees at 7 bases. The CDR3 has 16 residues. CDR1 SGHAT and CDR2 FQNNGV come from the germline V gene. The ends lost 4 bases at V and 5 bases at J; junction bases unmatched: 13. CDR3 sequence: CASSSEGGLVRETQYF. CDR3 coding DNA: TGTGCCAGCAGCTCGGAAGGGGGCTTGGTTAGGGAGACCCAGTACTTC.

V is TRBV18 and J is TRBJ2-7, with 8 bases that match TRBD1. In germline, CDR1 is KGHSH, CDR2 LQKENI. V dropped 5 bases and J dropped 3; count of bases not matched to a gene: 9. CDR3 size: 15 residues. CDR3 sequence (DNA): TGTGCCAGCTCAGATGGACAGGGCTGGGGCTACGAGCAGTACTTC. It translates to CASSDGQGWGYEQYF.

The DNA of the CDR3 is TGTGCCAGCAGCTTGGCCGGGGACGAGCAGTACTTC. This codes for CASSLAGDEQYF. J is TRBJ2-7 and V is TRBV5-6; D might be TRBD2 (5 bases). Germline lookup yields CDR1 SGHDT and CDR2 YYEEEE. V was clipped by 0 bases and J by 5 bases, with 6 bases between them. The CDR3 sequence is 12 residues long.

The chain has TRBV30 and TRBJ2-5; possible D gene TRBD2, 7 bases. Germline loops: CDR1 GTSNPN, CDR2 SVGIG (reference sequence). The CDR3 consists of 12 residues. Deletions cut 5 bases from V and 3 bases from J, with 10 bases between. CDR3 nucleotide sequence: TGTGCCTGGGAGGGGGGGGAAGAGACCCAGTACTTC. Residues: CAWEGGEETQYF.

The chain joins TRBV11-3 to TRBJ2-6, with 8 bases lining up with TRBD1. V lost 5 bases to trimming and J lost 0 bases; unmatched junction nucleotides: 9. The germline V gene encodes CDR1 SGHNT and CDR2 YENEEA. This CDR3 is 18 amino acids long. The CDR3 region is CASSAGQGFGSGANVLTF. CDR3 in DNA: TGTGCCAGCAGCGCCGGACAGGGCTTCGGCTCTGGGGCCAACGTCCTGACTTTC. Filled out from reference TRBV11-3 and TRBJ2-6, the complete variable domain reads EAGVVQSPRYKIIEKKQPVAFWCNPISGHNTLYWYLQNLGQGPELLIRYENEEAVDDSQLPKDRFSAERLKGVDSTLKIQPAELGDSAVYLCASSAGQGFGSGANVLTFGAGSRLTVL.

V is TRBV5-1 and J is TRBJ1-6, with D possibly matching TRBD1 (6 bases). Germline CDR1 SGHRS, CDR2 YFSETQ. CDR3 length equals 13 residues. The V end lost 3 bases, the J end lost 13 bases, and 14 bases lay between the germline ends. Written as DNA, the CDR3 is TGCGCCAGCAGCTCGAAGCCTCAGGGGCCCCTCCACTTT. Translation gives CASSSKPQGPLHF.

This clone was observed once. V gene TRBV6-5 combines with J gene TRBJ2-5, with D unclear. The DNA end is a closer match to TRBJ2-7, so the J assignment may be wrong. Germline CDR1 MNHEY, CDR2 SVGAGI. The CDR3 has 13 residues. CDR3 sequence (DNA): TGTGCCAGCAGGAGAGGTAGCTATTACGAGCAGTACTTC. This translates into CASRRGSYYEQYF.

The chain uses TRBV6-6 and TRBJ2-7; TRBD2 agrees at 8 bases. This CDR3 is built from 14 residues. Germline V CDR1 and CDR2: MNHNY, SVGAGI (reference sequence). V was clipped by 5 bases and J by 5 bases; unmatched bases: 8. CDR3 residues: CASSPGLDRDEQYF. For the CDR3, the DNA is TGTGCCAGCAGTCCGGGACTAGATCGGGACGAGCAGTACTTC.

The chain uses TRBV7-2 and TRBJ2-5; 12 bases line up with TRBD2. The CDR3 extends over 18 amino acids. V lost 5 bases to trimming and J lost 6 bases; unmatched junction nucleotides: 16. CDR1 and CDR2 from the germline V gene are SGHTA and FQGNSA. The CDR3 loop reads CASSQSLAGGPPGQTQYF. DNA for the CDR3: TGTGCCAGCAGCCAAAGCCTAGCGGGGGGGCCCCCGGGCCAGACCCAGTACTTC.

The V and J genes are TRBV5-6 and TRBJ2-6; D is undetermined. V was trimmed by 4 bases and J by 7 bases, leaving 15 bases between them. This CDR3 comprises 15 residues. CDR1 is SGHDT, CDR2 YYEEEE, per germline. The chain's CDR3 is CASSIDTLLANVLTF. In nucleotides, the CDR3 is TGTGCCAGCAGCATCGACACCCTTCTCGCCAACGTCCTGACTTTC.

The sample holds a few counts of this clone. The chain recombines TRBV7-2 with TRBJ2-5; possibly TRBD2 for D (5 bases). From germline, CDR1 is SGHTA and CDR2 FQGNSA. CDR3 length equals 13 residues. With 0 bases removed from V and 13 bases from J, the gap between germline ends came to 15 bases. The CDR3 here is CASSLASGGTAYF. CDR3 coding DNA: TGTGCCAGCAGCTTAGCAAGCGGCGGCACCGCGTACTTC.

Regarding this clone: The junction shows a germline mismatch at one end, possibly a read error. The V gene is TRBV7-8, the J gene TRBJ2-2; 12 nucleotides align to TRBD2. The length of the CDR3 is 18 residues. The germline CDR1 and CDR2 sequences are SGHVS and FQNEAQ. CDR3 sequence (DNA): TGTGCCAGCAGCCCCAGACCTAGCGGGAGGGGTCTCACCGGGGAGCCGTTTTTT. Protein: CASSPRPSGRGLTGEPFF.

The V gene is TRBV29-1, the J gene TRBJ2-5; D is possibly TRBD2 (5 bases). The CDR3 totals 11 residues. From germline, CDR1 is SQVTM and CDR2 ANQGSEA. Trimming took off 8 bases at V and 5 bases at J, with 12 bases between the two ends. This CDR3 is CSLLLGETQYF. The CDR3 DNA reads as TGCAGCCTTCTACTAGGGGAGACCCAGTACTTC.

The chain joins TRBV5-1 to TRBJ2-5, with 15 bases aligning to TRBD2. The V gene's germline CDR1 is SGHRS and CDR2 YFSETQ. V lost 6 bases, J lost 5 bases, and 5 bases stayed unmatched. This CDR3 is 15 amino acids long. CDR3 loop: CASNNGLAGGETQYF. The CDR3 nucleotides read TGCGCCAGCAACAACGGACTAGCGGGGGGGGAGACCCAGTACTTC.

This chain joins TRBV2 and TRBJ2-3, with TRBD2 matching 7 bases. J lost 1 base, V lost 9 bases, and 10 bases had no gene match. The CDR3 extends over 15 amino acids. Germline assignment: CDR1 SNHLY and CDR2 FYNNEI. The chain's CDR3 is CASEGRSGGTDTQYF. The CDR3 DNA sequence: TGTGCCAGTGAAGGGAGGAGCGGGGGCACAGATACGCAGTATTTT.

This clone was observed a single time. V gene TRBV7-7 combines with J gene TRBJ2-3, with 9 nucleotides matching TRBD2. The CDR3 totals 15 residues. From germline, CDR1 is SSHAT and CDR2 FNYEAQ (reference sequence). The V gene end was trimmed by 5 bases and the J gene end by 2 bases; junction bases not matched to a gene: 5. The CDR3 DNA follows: TGTGCCAGCAGCCTCATAGCGGGGGCCACAGATACGCAGTATTTT. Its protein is CASSLIAGATDTQYF.

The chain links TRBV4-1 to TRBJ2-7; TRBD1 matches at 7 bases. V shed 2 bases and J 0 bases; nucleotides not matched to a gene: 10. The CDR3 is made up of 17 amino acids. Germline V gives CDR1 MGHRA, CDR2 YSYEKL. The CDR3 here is CASSQSIDRDSSYEQYF. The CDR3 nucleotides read TGCGCCAGCAGCCAATCGATCGACCGGGACAGCTCCTACGAGCAGTACTTC.

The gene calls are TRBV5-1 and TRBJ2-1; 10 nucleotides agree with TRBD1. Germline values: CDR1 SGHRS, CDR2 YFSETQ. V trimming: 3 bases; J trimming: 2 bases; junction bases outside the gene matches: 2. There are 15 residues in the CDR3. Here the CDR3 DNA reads TGCGCCAGCAGCTCGACAGGGGGCACCTACAATGAGCAGTTCTTC. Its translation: CASSSTGGTYNEQFF.

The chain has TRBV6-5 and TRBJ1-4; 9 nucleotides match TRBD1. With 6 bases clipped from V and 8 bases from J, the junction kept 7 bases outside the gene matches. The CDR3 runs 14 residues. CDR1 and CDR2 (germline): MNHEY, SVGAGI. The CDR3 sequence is CASSFTGGREKLFF. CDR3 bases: TGTGCCAGCAGCTTTACAGGGGGCCGGGAAAAACTGTTTTTT.

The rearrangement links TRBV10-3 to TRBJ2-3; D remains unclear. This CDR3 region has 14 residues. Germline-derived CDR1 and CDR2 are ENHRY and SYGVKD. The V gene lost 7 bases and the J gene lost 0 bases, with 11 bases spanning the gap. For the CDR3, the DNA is TGTGCCATCAATGGGCCCGGTAGCACAGATACGCAGTATTTT. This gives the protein CAINGPGSTDTQYF.

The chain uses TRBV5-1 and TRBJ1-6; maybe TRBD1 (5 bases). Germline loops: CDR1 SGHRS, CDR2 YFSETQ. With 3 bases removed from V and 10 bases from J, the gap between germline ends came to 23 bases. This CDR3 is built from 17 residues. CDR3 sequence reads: CASSYGPGEAGRSPLHF. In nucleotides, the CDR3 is TGCGCCAGCAGCTACGGGCCGGGGGAGGCAGGGAGGTCACCCCTCCACTTT.

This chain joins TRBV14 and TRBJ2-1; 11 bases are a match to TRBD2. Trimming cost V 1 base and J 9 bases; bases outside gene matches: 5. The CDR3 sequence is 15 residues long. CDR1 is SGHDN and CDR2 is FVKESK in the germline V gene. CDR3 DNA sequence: TGTGCCAGCAGCCAAGTAGCGGGGGGGCCAAGTGAGCAGTTCTTC. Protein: CASSQVAGGPSEQFF.

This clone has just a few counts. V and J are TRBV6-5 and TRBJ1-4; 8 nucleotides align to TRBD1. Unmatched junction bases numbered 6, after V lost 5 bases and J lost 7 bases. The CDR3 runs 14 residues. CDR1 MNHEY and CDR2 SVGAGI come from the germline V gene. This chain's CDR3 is CASSGDRGGEKLFF. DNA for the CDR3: TGTGCCAGCAGTGGAGACAGGGGCGGTGAAAAACTGTTTTTT.